The rows below give T cell receptor beta chains drawn from one sample of a study of shared clonotypes between healthy human individuals. The assay was immunoSEQ multiplex PCR, and TCRdb's table has in-frame clones only and misses some. The repertoire consists of about 1.4 million clones, with approximately 97% occurring once and the leading ten covering approximately 1.2%. Sequencing was done on a sample of naive CD4+ T cells sorted from blood. Receptors originate from a man younger than 45 in good health. Each CDR3 is given without its conserved first and last residue.

j_call v_call cdr3_aa
TRBJ1-5 TRBV10-2 ASSETKGQGGQPQH
TRBJ1-2 TRBV10-3 AISEVDRASVVYGYT
TRBJ2-7 TRBV9 ASSVGLAGDEQY
TRBJ1-5 TRBV19 ASSIPRDQPQH
TRBJ1-1 TRBV7-9 ASSPNIGGWTEAF
TRBJ1-4 TRBV5-8 ASSQTGGSEKLF
TRBJ2-7 TRBV10-1 ASSATGSYEQY
TRBJ2-2 TRBV7-2 ASSSTQPRGANTGELF
TRBJ2-5 TRBV5-4 ASSLGQGRQEQY
TRBJ1-1 TRBV25-1 ASSERERTAEAF
TRBJ2-5 TRBV7-9 ASSLGDRVPETQY
TRBJ2-1 TRBV14 ASSQGGNYNEQF
TRBJ2-1 TRBV5-1 ASSPGLAGYNEQF
TRBJ1-1 TRBV14 ASSQDLNHGAF
TRBJ2-5 TRBV14 ASGQAEETQY
TRBJ2-2 TRBV5-1 ASSRHRGSNTGELF
TRBJ2-5 TRBV28 ATLFPGGETQY
TRBJ2-2 TRBV9 ASSVSGNTGELF
TRBJ2-1 TRBV7-2 ASSWKGRQEQF
TRBJ2-3 TRBV21-1 ASSNLDGSTDTQY
TRBJ2-1 TRBV4-3 ASSRWTADNEQF
TRBJ2-2 TRBV14 ASSQDFGELF
TRBJ2-3 TRBV11-2 ASSLAGVVGLDTQY
TRBJ1-3 TRBV5-1 ASSLGGNSGNTIY
TRBJ2-2 TRBV7-3 ASSLKAPGVGYTGELF
TRBJ2-1 TRBV27 ASSPRSSLYNEQF
TRBJ2-7 TRBV7-2 ASSPKARPPLAYEQY
TRBJ1-2 TRBV9 TGTNYGYT
TRBJ2-7 TRBV5-1 ASSPRDGAYEQY